The 6 T cell receptor beta chains presented below share a single source sample, sequenced in a study of shared clonotypes between healthy human individuals. Method: immunoSEQ multiplex PCR; TCRdb's copy keeps in-frame clones and lacks some. Of 2 million to 2.5 million clones listed, 90% to 96% are singletons. The specimen sequenced was naive CD4+ T cells sorted from blood. Subset indicated: CD45RA+ positively selected. The source of these receptors is a man aged 18 to 29 in good health.

Comments on this clone: This sample includes further DNA sequences coding for the same CDR3. This chain connects TRBV10-3 to TRBJ1-1, with unresolved D. The germline gives CDR1 ENHRY, CDR2 SYGVKD. The CDR3 is 12 amino acids. With 4 bases removed from V and 4 bases from J, the gap between germline ends came to 7 bases. CDR3 loop: CAISGGSTEAFF. Here the CDR3 DNA reads TGTGCCATCAGTGGAGGCAGCACTGAAGCTTTCTTT.

This sequence joins TRBV5-1 and TRBJ2-3; 12 bases map to TRBD2. Per the germline V gene, CDR1 is SGHRS and CDR2 is YFSETQ. The CDR3 spans 16 residues. The trim removed 4 bases at V and 4 bases at J, leaving 7 bases unmatched. The CDR3 region is CASSARLAGAADTQYF. CDR3 in DNA: TGCGCCAGCAGCGCCCGACTAGCGGGAGCGGCAGATACGCAGTATTTT.

The chain joins TRBV10-2 to TRBJ2-3; TRBD2 might be the D (5 bases). V was clipped by 5 bases and J by 2 bases, with 17 bases between them. Germline CDR1 and CDR2: WSHSY and SAAADI. This CDR3 spans 16 amino acids. The CDR3 protein is CASSPRTAELTDTQYF. The CDR3 bases are TGCGCCAGCAGTCCCCGTACAGCGGAGCTCACAGATACGCAGTATTTT.

The V call is TRBV7-8, the J call TRBJ2-6, with D possibly matching TRBD1 (5 bases). V lost 3 bases and J 2 bases, leaving 8 bases between the germline ends. In germline, CDR1 is SGHVS, CDR2 FQNEAQ. The CDR3 is 15 amino acids. The CDR3 spells CASSFQGPGANVLTF. The CDR3, as DNA: TGTGCCAGCAGCTTCCAGGGCCCTGGGGCCAACGTCCTGACTTTC.

The CDR3 coding sequence is TGCGCCAGCAGCCTGGGAGGGGAGTTCGGCACTGAAGCTTTCTTT. It codes for CASSLGGEFGTEAFF. V gene TRBV5-1 combines with J gene TRBJ1-1, with D perhaps matching TRBD1 (5 bases). Looked up from germline, CDR1 is SGHRS and CDR2 is YFSETQ. Trimming took off 4 bases at V and 4 bases at J, with 17 bases between the two ends. This CDR3 is built from 15 residues. The entire variable domain, with the rest obtained from reference TRBV5-1 and TRBJ1-1, is as follows: KAGVTQTPRYLIKTRGQQVTLSCSPISGHRSVSWYQQTPGQGLQFLFEYFSETQRNKGNFPGRFSGRQFSNSRSEMNVSTLELGDSALYLCASSLGGEFGTEAFFGQGTRLTVV.

The chain uses TRBV5-1 and TRBJ1-6; D is unclear. The V end lost 4 bases, the J end lost 5 bases, and 16 bases lay between the germline ends. CDR3 length: 16 amino acids. Germline values: CDR1 SGHRS, CDR2 YFSETQ. The CDR3 region has the DNA TGCGCCAGCAGCCCTACACCCGCGGGGAATAATTCACCCCTCCACTTT. Translation: CASSPTPAGNNSPLHF.